These 18 T cell receptor beta chains were sequenced from one sample in a study of shared clonotypes between healthy human individuals. Clones were read by immunoSEQ multiplex PCR, and TCRdb kept only the in-frame ones, dropping some. The sample records 450,000 to 500,000 clones, approximately 80% being singletons. The sample comprised PBMCs. Source of these receptors: a woman in her thirties or forties in good health. Some clones in this sample may be carry-over from other donors' samples.

Notes on this clone: Only one base separates this from a far larger clonotype, so it likely reflects a read error. The chain has TRBV5-5 and TRBJ1-2, with a tentative D call TRBD1 (5 bases). The germline V gene encodes CDR1 SGHKS and CDR2 YYEKEE (reference sequence). The germline V and J ends were trimmed by 4 bases and 0 bases, with 16 bases remaining between them. This CDR3 has 16 residues. The CDR3 DNA reads as TGTGCCAGCAGCATGCGGTTGGGGGGAGCTAACTATGGCTACACCTTC. It specifies CASSMRLGGANYGYTF.

Here the CDR3 DNA reads TGTGCCAGCAGCCACGGACGGGGACTAGCACGGTCCGAGCAGTACTTC. Its protein is CASSHGRGLARSEQYF. This chain connects TRBV9 to TRBJ2-7; TRBD2 agrees at 9 bases. CDR3 length: 16 residues. Germline V lookup: CDR1 SGDLS, CDR2 YYNGEE. V was clipped by 4 bases and J by 6 bases; unmatched bases: 14.

J is TRBJ2-7 and V is TRBV10-3; a possible D gene is TRBD2 (5 bases). The CDR3 extends over 14 amino acids. Per the germline V gene, CDR1 is ENHRY and CDR2 is SYGVKD. V was trimmed by 6 bases and J by 5 bases, leaving 17 bases between them. In nucleotides, the CDR3 is TGTGCCATCAGCCCAGGACGGGGTCTCAACGAGCAGTACTTC. Protein: CAISPGRGLNEQYF.

This clone was seen only a few times. The chain links TRBV5-4 to TRBJ1-1; 7 nucleotides align to TRBD1. V lost 5 bases to trimming and J lost 1 base; unmatched junction nucleotides: 5. The CDR3 covers 14 residues. The germline CDR1 and CDR2 sequences are SGHNT and YYREEE (reference sequence). This chain's CDR3 is CASRMTGPNTEAFF. CDR3 nucleotides: TGTGCCAGCAGAATGACAGGGCCGAACACTGAAGCTTTCTTT.

Concerning this clone: A read error may explain this, as a much larger clone is one base away. The J gene is TRBJ2-5, the V gene TRBV10-2; no clear D gene. Germline-derived CDR1 and CDR2 are WSHSY and SAAADI. The CDR3 runs 11 residues. Trimming pared 2 bases from V and 5 bases from J, leaving 3 bases between. This CDR3 is CASSERETQYF. Here the CDR3 DNA reads TGCGCCAGCAGTGAGAGGGAGACCCAGTACTTC.

The V call is TRBV4-2, the J call TRBJ1-2; D unresolved. CDR1 and CDR2 (germline): LGHNA, YNFKEQ. The CDR3 length is 15 residues. V was shortened by 1 base and J by 3 bases, with 12 bases between the two germline ends. CDR3 bases: TGTGCCAGCAGCCAAGCGTCAGCGACCGACTATGGCTACACCTTC. It yields the protein CASSQASATDYGYTF.

With regard to this clone: Other DNA sequences in this sample translate to the same CDR3. CDR3 sequence: CASSSPGLAGRNEQFF. The CDR3 bases are TGTGCCAGCAGTTCCCCGGGACTAGCGGGGAGGAACGAGCAGTTCTTC. The chain employs TRBV28 and TRBJ2-1; 13 bases agree with TRBD2. V shed 4 bases and J 10 bases; nucleotides not matched to a gene: 10. Germline assignment: CDR1 MDHEN and CDR2 SYDVKM. The CDR3 is 16 amino acids. The full variable domain, completed using reference TRBV28 and TRBJ2-1, is DVKVTQSSRYLVKRTGEKVFLECVQDMDHENMFWYRQDPGLGLRLIYFSYDVKMKEKGDIPEGYSVSREKKERFSLILESASTNQTSMYLCASSSPGLAGRNEQFFGPGTRLTVL.

This clone was picked up many times. V usage is TRBV7-2 and J usage is TRBJ2-1; 9 bases match TRBD2. V trimming: 5 bases; J trimming: 7 bases; junction bases outside the gene matches: 18. Germline CDR1 is SGHTA and CDR2 is FQGNSA. This CDR3 region has 18 residues. The CDR3 reads CASSRPPGASGNRNEQFF. CDR3 bases: TGTGCCAGCAGCCGCCCTCCGGGGGCTAGCGGGAATAGAAATGAGCAGTTCTTC.

This clone has at least ten counts. The V gene is TRBV27, the J gene TRBJ2-7; 7 nucleotides align to TRBD2. Germline CDR1 MNHEY, CDR2 SMNVEV (reference sequence). V was clipped by 7 bases and J by 2 bases; unmatched bases: 11. The CDR3 spans 15 residues. The CDR3 sequence is CASIRHGAGAYEQYF. CDR3 coding DNA: TGTGCCAGCATCCGGCATGGGGCGGGAGCCTACGAGCAGTACTTC.

This clone appeared a single time. The genes are TRBV19 and TRBJ1-2, with a weak D call TRBD1 (5 bases). CDR1 is LNHDA, CDR2 SQIVND, per germline (reference sequence). This CDR3 region has 15 residues. V gave up 3 bases and J gave up 1 base, with 12 bases separating them. Here the CDR3 DNA reads TGTGCCAGTAGTATTCGAGAGGGGAGTAACTATGGCTACACCTTC. It encodes CASSIREGSNYGYTF.

This chain uses TRBV23-1 with TRBJ1-1; the D gene is possibly TRBD1 (6 bases). TRBV23-1 is noted as an ORF with a role that remains uncertain. Trimming cost V 1 base and J 6 bases, with 15 bases left between them. This CDR3 is built from 15 residues. The CDR3 sequence is CASSQYRQDRPEAFF. CDR3 nucleotides: TGCGCCAGCAGTCAATACCGACAGGACCGGCCTGAAGCTTTCTTT.

A word on this clone: One end of the junction does not line up with germline, which may come from a read error. The chain links TRBV7-2 to TRBJ2-5, with D unresolved. Per germline, CDR1 SGHTA and CDR2 FQGNSA. This CDR3 has 15 residues. This CDR3 reads CASGLSPAIQETQYF. The CDR3 DNA reads as TGTGCCAGCGGCTTAAGCCCAGCGATTCAAGAGACCCAGTACTTC.

Many counts were recorded for this clone. The chain links TRBV6-6 to TRBJ1-1; TRBD1 is a possible D gene (6 bases). Germline V gene sequence: CDR1 MNHNY, CDR2 SVGAGI (reference sequence). The length of the CDR3 is 14 residues. Trimming left V 6 bases short and J 3 bases short, with 14 bases between. The CDR3 DNA follows: TGTGCCAGCAGCGTTACAGGGCGAGACACTGAAGCTTTCTTT. It yields the protein CASSVTGRDTEAFF.

The CDR3 DNA reads as TGTGCCAGCAGCCCCCCGCAGGGGTCAGCCACCGGGGAGCTGTTTTTT. Its protein product is CASSPPQGSATGELFF. The chain carries TRBV7-9 and TRBJ2-2; D possibly corresponds to TRBD1 (6 bases). Germline-derived CDR1 and CDR2 are SEHNR and FQNEAQ (reference sequence). Trimming took off 5 bases at V and 4 bases at J, with 17 bases between the two ends. The CDR3 loop spans 16 amino acids.

The V call is TRBV4-2, the J call TRBJ2-7; D not resolved. CDR1 is LGHNA and CDR2 is YNFKEQ in the germline V gene. CDR3 size: 14 residues. V was pared by 0 bases and J by 1 base, with 7 bases between. Here the CDR3 DNA reads TGTGCCAGCAGCCAAGATCTGGGGTCCTACGAGCAGTACTTC. It specifies CASSQDLGSYEQYF.

In this sample, this clone turned up a few times. The CDR3 sequence is CASSLDRAEGSPLHF. The CDR3 nucleotides read TGTGCCAGCTCACTTGACAGGGCCGAAGGATCACCCCTCCACTTT. This rearrangement joins TRBV18 to TRBJ1-6, with 7 positions matching TRBD1. V dropped 4 bases and J dropped 10; count of bases not matched to a gene: 10. The CDR3 sequence is 15 residues long. Germline V lookup: CDR1 KGHSH, CDR2 LQKENI.

This clone was counted a single time. This chain uses TRBV12-5 with TRBJ2-1; perhaps TRBD2 as D (5 bases). With 8 bases removed from V and 2 bases from J, the gap between germline ends came to 16 bases. Germline values: CDR1 LGHNT, CDR2 FRNRAP. This CDR3 region has 15 residues. The CDR3 nucleotides are TGTGCTAGTAGTGTGGGAGATGGGGCCTACAATGAGCAGTTCTTC. This encodes CASSVGDGAYNEQFF.

The CDR3 reads CASSSIPGQVKNIQYF. Written as DNA, the CDR3 is TGCGCCAGCAGCTCCATTCCGGGACAGGTAAAAAACATTCAGTACTTC. This chain links TRBV5-1 with TRBJ2-4; TRBD1 matches at 8 bases. CDR1 is SGHRS, CDR2 YFSETQ, per germline. Germline trimming cut 3 bases from V and 4 bases from J; bases unmatched to any gene: 9. This CDR3 comprises 16 residues.